Shown below are 8 T cell receptor beta chains from a single sample sequenced in a study of T cell responses to AZD1222 COVID-19 vaccine. The repertoire was sequenced with immunoSEQ multiplex PCR; TCRdb's copy has only in-frame clones and lacks some. The sample includes 150,000 or so clones, 89% of them seen just once. Sequenced here: peripheral blood, sampled on day 0 of AZD1222 vaccination. The receptors shown here come from an adult in good health.

The chain is built from TRBV27 and TRBJ1-4; D gene uncertain. Germline V CDR1 and CDR2: MNHEY, SMNVEV (reference sequence). The V end was cut by 8 bases, the J end by 8 bases, with 21 bases between. The CDR3 loop spans 15 amino acids. The CDR3 spells CASASMPLALEKLFF. CDR3 nucleotide sequence: TGTGCCAGCGCTTCAATGCCCCTGGCCCTAGAAAAACTGTTTTTT.

This sequence joins TRBV4-3 and TRBJ2-1; weak D call: TRBD1 (6 bases). V dropped 0 bases and J dropped 13 bases, with 22 bases sitting between them. Germline V gene sequence: CDR1 LGHNA, CDR2 YSLEER. This CDR3 is 16 amino acids long. The CDR3 loop is CASSQETGPQGDRQFF. The DNA of the CDR3 is TGCGCCAGCAGCCAAGAAACAGGGCCCCAGGGTGATAGACAGTTCTTC.

The CDR3 spells CASSLIAGRERHEQYF. In DNA, the CDR3 is TGCGCCAGCAGCTTGATCGCGGGACGTGAACGCCACGAGCAGTACTTC. The rearrangement joins TRBV5-1 to TRBJ2-7; D is perhaps TRBD2 (6 bases). Looked up from germline, CDR1 is SGHRS and CDR2 is YFSETQ. The CDR3 contains 16 residues. V gave up 1 base and J gave up 5 bases, with 19 bases separating them.

The chain links TRBV28 to TRBJ1-5; 10 bases map to TRBD1. CDR3 length: 15 amino acids. V trimming: 8 bases; J trimming: 6 bases; junction bases outside the gene matches: 10. Per germline, CDR1 MDHEN and CDR2 SYDVKM. The CDR3 bases are TGTGCCAGCCGGCCGGGACAGGGGATAGGTCAGCCCCAGCATTTT. Translation: CASRPGQGIGQPQHF.

The DNA of the CDR3 is TGTGCCAGCTTAAATTACAATGAGCAGTTCTTC. Translated: CASLNYNEQFF. The rearrangement uses TRBV18 and TRBJ2-1, with D unclear. Germline V gene data show CDR1 as KGHSH and CDR2 as LQKENI. CDR3 length: 11 amino acids. The V and J ends lost 7 bases and 4 bases respectively, with 5 bases between them.

The J gene is TRBJ2-3, the V gene TRBV6-2 or TRBV6-3; D is undetermined. CDR3 length: 13 residues. V was cut by 4 bases and J by 8 bases, with 13 bases left in between. Germline assignment: CDR1 MNHEY and CDR2 SVGEGT. This CDR3 is CASSSFQTVTQYF. The CDR3, as DNA: TGTGCCAGCAGTTCCTTTCAGACGGTTACGCAGTATTTT.

This clone was detected ten times or more. The chain has TRBV6-5 and TRBJ2-1, with 10 bases aligning to TRBD2. V trimming: 6 bases; J trimming: 6 bases; junction bases outside the gene matches: 5. This CDR3 has 14 amino acids. CDR1 and CDR2 from the germline V gene are MNHEY and SVGAGI. The CDR3 DNA sequence: TGTGCCAGCAGGAGGCCTAGCGGGAGCAATGAGCAGTTCTTC. Translating gives CASRRPSGSNEQFF.

The chain joins TRBV6-2 or TRBV6-3 to TRBJ1-2; D gene uncertain. V was shortened by 2 bases and J by 2 bases, with 12 bases between the two germline ends. From germline, CDR1 is MNHEY and CDR2 SVGEGT. This CDR3 has 15 residues. This chain's CDR3 is CASSYGARRNYGYTF. The DNA of the CDR3 is TGTGCCAGCAGTTACGGCGCCAGGCGCAACTATGGCTACACCTTC.